At least ten counts were recorded for the clone carrying this TCR beta chain. What it recognizes is unknown. This CDR3 region has 14 residues. V dropped 5 bases and J dropped 8 bases, with 16 bases sitting between them. Quantitative 5'-RACE with molecular barcodes generated TCR beta libraries. TCRdb reprocessed the 5' RACE reads with MiXCR, giving one entry per CDR3 protein. Of about 360,000 distinct CDR3 sequences listed, roughly 20% are singletons. These data are taken from a study of CD8 T cells in ankylosing spondylitis. Study findings and constraints: Several highly homologous variants made up a TCR beta motif that seemed to typify ankylosing spondylitis blood. Disease-linked clones had a CD8+ phenotype and relatively low frequency in peripheral blood.

Sequenced sample: blood, either unsorted or a sorted T cell fraction (not recorded which). The chain is built from TRBV12-3 or TRBV12-4 and TRBJ2-1; a weak D match, TRBD2 (7 bases). This receptor was taken from a male donor with ankylosing spondylitis or in good health (not recorded which). CDR3 nucleotides: TGTGCCAGCAGTCCCGCGGGGGCTGGGGATGAGCAGTTCTTC. Encoded protein: CASSPAGAGDEQFF.